This T cell receptor (beta chain) originates from a study of T cells after yellow fever vaccination. About the research overall: Fractions of limited cellularity were prepared by means of SMART-Seq v4 Ultra Low Input.

Notes on this clonotype: Its antigen is unknown.

The CDR3 has 13 amino acids. Germline V gene data show CDR1 as MNHEY and CDR2 as SVGAGI. The V gene end was trimmed by 6 bases and the J gene end by 3 bases; junction bases not matched to a gene: 2. Whole-study results and caveats: After the booster, roughly 96% of CD4 and about nine tenths of CD8 primary-response clones were re-detected.

For TCR, cDNA came from 5'RACE template switching, which added a universal primer site and UMIs. TCRdb reprocessed the 5' RACE reads via MiXCR and lists one record per CDR3 protein. The sample lists some 420,000 distinct CDR3 sequences; roughly a sixth were seen once. This chain uses TRBV6-5 with TRBJ2-5; 9 bases fit TRBD2. Sequenced material: PBMCs, taken before the yellow fever booster vaccination. The clonotype was recovered from a man aged 18 to 29 who received the YFV17D yellow fever vaccine. The DNA of the CDR3 is TGTGCCAGCAGCCGGACTAGCGAAGAGACCCAGTACTTC. Its protein product is CASSRTSEETQYF.